This T cell receptor beta chain was documented in a study of blood T cell repertoires in COVID-19 (dated by TCRdb to between 2020 and 2021). About the full investigation: Collaborator samples came from the United States, Italy and Spain and covered acute and convalescent phases of COVID-19. The prospective study material was composed of cDNA or gDNA derived from T cells, B-cell-depleted T cells, or PBMCs. The dataset comprised deeply sampled blood TCRbeta repertoires from subjects exposed to, actively infected with, or recovered from COVID-19. The repertoires were released in a freely available public database intended as a resource for research on the immune response to SARS-CoV-2. The samples were drawn from the first 160 participants of the ongoing ImmuneRACE study and from under 1,500 subjects provided by 6 global collaborators. Sample metadata almost always included a de-identified subject ID, COVID-19 status, age in years and sex. Where HLA class I and class II types were available, the types were taken from metadata supplied by the sample provider, not from assay-based typing.

Worth noting for this clone: Its antigen has not been determined. No base qualities exist here, and no much larger clone lies one base off it.

The immunoSEQ Assay, a bias-controlled multiplex PCR, was used to amplify TCRbeta CDR3 regions from genomic DNA. The paper's data handling went like this. Within the assay, amplification of reference gene primers was used to estimate how many nucleated cells each sample contained. To quantify the absolute abundance of each unique TCRbeta CDR3 rearrangement, sequence reads were collapsed and filtered. For each sample, productive Simpson clonality was calculated as the square root of Simpson's diversity index across productive rearrangements. The immuneACCESS repertoire file appears here via TCRdb, limited to in-frame rearrangements. These files lack a portion of the clones; in checked studies, under half of the deficit traces to unresolved V genes, and the cause of the others is not known. That table furnishes V, J and clone size, whereas the DNA furnished D and trimming. Present in this sample are some 140,000 clones, roughly 84% of which were seen just once. 5.5% of the sample rests with the top ten.

Participants in the prospective study were enrolled through a virtual design, were aged roughly 18 to 100 years, and lived in 24 United States geographic areas. In the prospective study, cohorts were assigned on the basis of participant-reported clinical history obtained from a screening survey and a study questionnaire. In the prospective study, whole blood, serum and a nasopharyngeal or oropharyngeal swab were collected from each participant by mobile phlebotomists. Participants in the prospective study had the option to provide additional blood draws and questionnaires over an approximately 2-month period. Blood samples from the prospective study were shipped frozen or at room temperature prior to DNA extraction. The CDR3 covers 13 residues, taking in both the cysteine and the phenylalanine. Only CDR3 DNA remains: 39 bases, in frame from the first base. The germline V gene sets CDR1 to SGHVS and CDR2 to FNYEAQ. V is shortened by 2 bases, J by 5 bases, and the region joining them spans 7 bases.

Overall study results and their limits: Clinical and demographic metadata were provided uncurated, with the amount varying by source and participant.

The TCR comes from a man aged 40-55 years with acute COVID-19. The specimen sequenced was PBMCs or T cells enriched from blood (not recorded which). The sequence joins TRBV7-6 to TRBJ1-5; the D segment could be TRBD1, given 5 matching bases. The CDR3 is CASSLWGDQPQHF. The DNA is TGTGCCAGCAGCTTATGGGGGGATCAGCCCCAGCATTTT.